The clone carrying this TCR beta chain was recorded a few times. Its antigen is unidentified. TCRdb analysed the 5' RACE reads with MiXCR anew, one entry per CDR3 protein. Here the sample spans 150,000 or so distinct CDR3 sequences, 15% to 20% being singletons. V lost 8 bases to trimming and J lost 0 bases, with 10 bases between them. Per the germline V gene, CDR1 is KGHSH and CDR2 is LQKENI. The CDR3 contains 14 residues. The entry originates in a study of CD8 T cells in ankylosing spondylitis. Overall study findings and caveats: Certain motif variants had earlier been reported in reactive arthritis synovial fluid and blood. Significant enrichment of disease-linked clones was reportedly seen in matched ankylosing spondylitis synovial fluid. There was a TCR beta motif, made of fewer than 10 highly homologous variants, that appeared characteristic of ankylosing spondylitis blood.

This TCR was sampled from a male donor with ankylosing spondylitis or in good health (not recorded which). The chain recombines TRBV18 with TRBJ2-2; either TRBD1 or TRBD2 may fit D (5 bases each). What was sequenced was blood, either unsorted or a sorted T cell fraction (not recorded which). CDR3 residues: CASRGTANTGELFF. DNA for the CDR3: TGTGCCAGCCGTGGGACGGCGAACACCGGGGAGCTGTTTTTT.